What follows describes a single T cell receptor (beta chain). Looked up from germline, CDR1 is ENHRY and CDR2 is SYGVKD. This CDR3 contains 14 residues. V was shortened by 2 bases and J by 7 bases, with 12 bases between the two germline ends. Clones were sequenced by immunoSEQ multiplex PCR, and TCRdb holds only the in-frame ones, with some missing. The data contain 150,000 or so clones, roughly 95% of them singletons. This record comes from a study of control samples from healthy donors and cancer patients. The sequence was obtained from an older woman in good health. Specimen: blood. The rearrangement joins TRBV10-3 to TRBJ1-5; tentative D call: TRBD1 (6 bases). The CDR3 region is CAISEEGGEQPQHF. The CDR3 nucleotides read TGTGCCATCAGTGAGGAGGGGGGAGAGCAGCCCCAGCATTTT.